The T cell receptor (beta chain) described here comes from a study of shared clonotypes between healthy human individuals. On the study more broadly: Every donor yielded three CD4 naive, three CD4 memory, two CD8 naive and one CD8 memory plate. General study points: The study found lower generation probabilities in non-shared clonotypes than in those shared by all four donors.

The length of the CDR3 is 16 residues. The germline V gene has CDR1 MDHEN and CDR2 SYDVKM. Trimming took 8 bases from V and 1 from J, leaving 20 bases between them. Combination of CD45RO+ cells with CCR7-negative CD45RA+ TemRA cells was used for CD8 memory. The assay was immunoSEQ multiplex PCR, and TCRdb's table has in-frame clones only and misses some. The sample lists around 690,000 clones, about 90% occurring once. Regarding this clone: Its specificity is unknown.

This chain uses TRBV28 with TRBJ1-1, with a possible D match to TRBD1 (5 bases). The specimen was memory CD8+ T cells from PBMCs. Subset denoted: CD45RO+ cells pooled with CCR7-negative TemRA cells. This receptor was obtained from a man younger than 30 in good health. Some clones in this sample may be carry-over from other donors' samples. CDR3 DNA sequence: TGTGCCAGCCCATCCGGCACAGGAGGGGAGAACACTGAAGCTTTCTTT. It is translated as CASPSGTGGENTEAFF. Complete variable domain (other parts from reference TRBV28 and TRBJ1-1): DVKVTQSSRYLVKRTGEKVFLECVQDMDHENMFWYRQDPGLGLRLIYFSYDVKMKEKGDIPEGYSVSREKKERFSLILESASTNQTSMYLCASPSGTGGENTEAFFGQGTRLTVV.